Listed below are T cell receptor beta chains from one sample, sequenced in a study of blood T cell repertoires in COVID-19. The repertoire was sequenced with immunoSEQ multiplex PCR; TCRdb's copy has only in-frame clones and lacks some. The profile covers about 73,000 clones, with roughly nine tenths appearing a single time and approximately 9% taken by the ten largest. Sequencing input: peripheral blood. These receptors were taken from a man older than 75 with acute or convalescent COVID-19. Both conserved end residues are part of each CDR3. Fields, in order: CDR3 protein, CDR3 DNA, clone size, D gene, V gene, J gene. The D gene is left open where the match is weak. The listing skips clone size in some rows; elsewhere it reads once, few, many or a size class.

CASSSRTSEGEQYF	TGCGCCAGCAGCTCAAGGACTAGCGAAGGCGAGCAGTACTTC	.	TRBD2	TRBV5-1	TRBJ2-7
CASRQGAVSYQPQHF	TGTGCCAGCAGGCAGGGGGCGGTTTCTTATCAGCCCCAGCATTTT	.	TRBD1	TRBV2	TRBJ1-5
CASSRGDTEAFF	TGTGCCAGCAGCCGCGGGGACACTGAAGCTTTCTTT	.	.	TRBV6-5	TRBJ1-1
CASSGGTGDNSPLHF	TGCGCCAGCAGCGGAGGGACAGGGGATAATTCACCCCTCCACTTT	.	TRBD1	TRBV5-1	TRBJ1-6
CASSYSGLAGSTDTQYF	TGTGCCAGCAGTTATTCTGGACTAGCGGGGTCCACAGATACGCAGTATTTT	.	TRBD2	TRBV6-2/TRBV6-3	TRBJ2-3
CASSSGQGSQETQYF	TGCGCCAGCAGCTCAGGACAGGGGTCCCAAGAGACCCAGTACTTC	.	TRBD1	TRBV5-1	TRBJ2-5
CASRKEGSNTGELFF	TGTGCCAGCAGGAAAGAGGGCAGCAACACCGGGGAGCTGTTTTTT	.	.	TRBV6-5	TRBJ2-2
CASSPGQGRTTDTQYF	TGTGCCAGCAGCCCCGGACAGGGGAGGACCACAGATACGCAGTATTTT	.	TRBD1	TRBV5-8	TRBJ2-3
CASSPGSSNQPQHF	TGTGCCAGCTCACCGGGCAGTAGCAATCAGCCCCAGCATTTT	.	.	TRBV18	TRBJ1-5
CASSYTLAGSTDTQYF	TGTGCCAGCTCCTATACCCTAGCGGGGAGCACAGATACGCAGTATTTT	.	TRBD2	TRBV9	TRBJ2-3
CASSPPGGLDEQYF	TGTGCCAGCTCCCCTCCGGGGGGGCTTGACGAGCAGTACTTC	.	TRBD2	TRBV28	TRBJ2-7
CASSPHSFGANVLTF	TGTGCCAGTAGTCCCCACAGCTTTGGGGCCAACGTCCTGACTTTC	.	.	TRBV19	TRBJ2-6
CASSLVHGQYEQYF	TGTGCCAGCAGCTTAGTACACGGACAATACGAGCAGTACTTC	.	.	TRBV7-2	TRBJ2-7
CSVVEGSANTEAFF	TGCAGCGTTGTGGAAGGGAGTGCGAACACTGAAGCTTTCTTT	.	.	TRBV29-1	TRBJ1-1
CASSATGEWQYF	TGTGCCAGCAGCGCAACAGGGGAATGGCAGTACTTC	.	TRBD1	TRBV5-6	TRBJ2-7
CASSYAGGSNTEAFF	TGTGCCAGCAGTTACGCGGGGGGCAGTAACACTGAAGCTTTCTTT	once	.	TRBV6-5	TRBJ1-1
CASRTQGDRTEAFF	TGTGCCAGCAGGACCCAGGGGGATCGTACTGAAGCTTTCTTT	.	TRBD1	TRBV6-5	TRBJ1-1
CASSPGQVDYGYTF	TGCGCCAGCAGCCCGGGACAGGTTGACTATGGCTACACCTTC	.	TRBD1	TRBV5-1	TRBJ1-2
CASRPGGDTGELFF	TGTGCCAGCCGCCCGGGGGGCGACACCGGGGAGCTGTTTTTT	.	.	TRBV18	TRBJ2-2
CSVGGGASETQYF	TGCAGCGTTGGAGGGGGGGCCTCAGAGACCCAGTACTTC	.	.	TRBV29-1	TRBJ2-5
CASSMGGVPHNEQFF	TGTGCCAGTAGTATGGGTGGAGTTCCCCACAATGAGCAGTTCTTC	.	.	TRBV19	TRBJ2-1
CATSDSGAEAKNIQYF	TGTGCCACCAGTGATTCCGGAGCAGAAGCCAAAAACATTCAGTACTTC	few	.	TRBV24-1	TRBJ2-4
CASSRGRPWEQYF	TGCGCCAGCAGCCGCGGGAGGCCCTGGGAGCAGTACTTC	.	TRBD2	TRBV5-1	TRBJ2-7
CASRRQGAFRGYTF	TGTGCCAGCAGACGACAGGGGGCCTTTAGAGGCTACACCTTC	.	TRBD1	TRBV6-5	TRBJ1-2
CASSQAPRAGGDTQYF	TGCGCCAGCAGCCAAGCCCCCCGGGCGGGAGGAGATACGCAGTATTTT	.	TRBD2	TRBV4-1	TRBJ2-3
CASSLPGLGTEAFF	TGTGCCAGCAGCTTACCGGGACTGGGGACTGAAGCTTTCTTT	.	.	TRBV11-2	TRBJ1-1
CASSQGRTSGRFSYEQYF	TGTGCCAGCAGCCAAGGTCGAACTAGCGGGAGGTTTTCCTACGAGCAGTACTTC	once	TRBD2	TRBV3-1/TRBV3-2	TRBJ2-7
CASSLIGNRGDYEQYF	TGTGCCAGCAGTTTAATCGGGAACAGGGGGGACTACGAGCAGTACTTC	.	TRBD1	TRBV27	TRBJ2-7
CASSVLTGADQPQHF	TGTGCCAGTAGTGTCTTAACAGGGGCGGATCAGCCCCAGCATTTT	once	TRBD1	TRBV19	TRBJ1-5
CASSLGLGPIASYNEQFF	TGTGCCAGCTCACTTGGATTGGGGCCTATAGCCTCCTACAATGAGCAGTTCTTC	.	.	TRBV18	TRBJ2-1
CASMGTDNQPQHF	TGTGCCAGCATGGGGACAGACAATCAGCCCCAGCATTTT	.	TRBD1	TRBV6-6	TRBJ1-5
CASSSGDRQGYGYTF	TGTGCCAGCAGCTCTGGGGACCGACAGGGCTATGGCTACACCTTC	.	TRBD1	TRBV5-4	TRBJ1-2